According to its frequency, the clone carrying this TCR beta chain is medium-sized. The antigen remains undetermined. The CDR3 end falls 3 residues outside the read, so it is completed with the germline J gene. CVID subjects were some 16 female and 25 to 30 male, aged about 8 to 65. The data were obtained in a study of T cell clonality in common variable immunodeficiency. Points from the study as a whole: Shared TCRbeta clones were fewer between CVID subjects than controls. Fewer deletions and N-nucleotide insertions were reportedly seen in common variable immunodeficiency TCR beta sequences. CVID subjects showed higher TCRbeta clonality than healthy controls.

This CDR3 is built from 14 residues. From germline, CDR1 is GTSNPN and CDR2 SVGIG (reference sequence). Trimming pared 3 bases from V and 5 bases from J, leaving 14 bases between. Clones were sequenced by immunoSEQ multiplex PCR, and TCRdb holds only the in-frame ones, with some missing. The sample has about 15,000 clones. Sample: peripheral blood mononuclear cells. The TCR originated in a human donor with common variable immunodeficiency. The chain links TRBV30 to TRBJ1-5, with a tentative D call TRBD1 (5 bases). CDR3 in amino acids: CAWSEWGGDQPQHF. The sequenced part of the CDR3 DNA is TGTGCCTGGAGCGAATGGGGGGGGGATCAGCCC.